The 8 T cell receptor beta chains given below trace back to one sample, sequenced in a study of CXCR3-negative and CXCR3-positive naive CD8 T cells. Libraries were UMI-labeled 5' RACE TRB cDNA. Following a re-call of the 5' RACE reads, TCRdb has one entry per CDR3 protein and lacks DNA. The table for this sample gives about 130,000 distinct CDR3 sequences. The sample consisted of naive CXCR3- CD8+ T cells from blood. Subset meaning: CD45RO-CCR7+CD27+CD95- naive CD8+ T cells lacking CXCR3 (TNR3-). The receptors were gathered from a human donor in good health. Some clones in this sample may be carry-over from other donors' samples.

The chain combines TRBV11-2 with TRBJ2-5. The CDR3 is 13 amino acids. Germline-derived CDR1 and CDR2 are SGHAT and FQNNGV. The CDR3 protein is CASSPQSQETQYF.

The rearrangement links TRBV7-9 to TRBJ2-3; TCRdb picks TRBD1, but there is no DNA to check that call. This CDR3 is 17 amino acids long. CDR1 and CDR2 from the germline V gene are SEHNR and FQNEAQ (reference sequence). The CDR3 sequence is CASSPKSDRTHTDTQYF.

The gene calls are TRBV7-9 and TRBJ2-7; the TCRdb call, TRBD1, lacks DNA for checking. CDR3 length: 18 residues. CDR1 and CDR2 from the germline V gene are SEHNR and FQNEAQ (reference sequence). The CDR3 loop reads CASSPPDGGKIISYEQYF. The variable domain in full, with the rest retrieved from reference TRBV7-9 and TRBJ2-7, is DTGVSQNPRHKITKRGQNVTFRCDPISEHNRLYWYRQTLGQGPEFLTYFQNEAQLEKSRLLSDRFSAERPKGSFSTLEIQRTEQGDSAMYLCASSPPDGGKIISYEQYFGPGTRLTVT.

J is TRBJ2-1 and V is TRBV14; there is no DNA to check the TCRdb D call of TRBD2. The CDR3 is 17 amino acids. Germline loops: CDR1 SGHDN, CDR2 FVKESK. CDR3 in amino acids: CASSHLGTSDLNNEQFF.

The rearrangement links TRBV4-2 to TRBJ2-7; TCRdb's D call of TRBD2 is untestable without DNA. Per germline, CDR1 LGHNA and CDR2 YNFKEQ. The CDR3 length is 16 residues. The CDR3 here is CASSLTSGGSSYEQYF.

The V call is TRBV2, the J call TRBJ2-2; there is no DNA to check the TCRdb D call of TRBD1. The germline V gene encodes CDR1 SNHLY and CDR2 FYNNEI. This CDR3 contains 17 residues. CDR3 sequence reads: CASSLGPKFANTGELFF.

The V gene is TRBV6-5, the J gene TRBJ2-7; TCRdb reports TRBD1, a call that lacks DNA to check it against. Germline V gives CDR1 MNHEY, CDR2 SVGAGI. This CDR3 has 12 residues. CDR3 loop: CASSAGVYEQYF.

CDR3 sequence reads: CASSYDYSDYREQFF. The chain couples TRBV6-2 or TRBV6-3 to TRBJ2-1; TCRdb's D call, TRBD2, is unchecked because there is no DNA. Germline V lookup: CDR1 MNHEY, CDR2 SVGEGT. The CDR3 spans 15 residues.